The rows below give T cell receptor beta chains drawn from one sample of a study of T cell responses to AZD1222 COVID-19 vaccine. Profiled with immunoSEQ multiplex PCR; TCRdb holds only in-frame clones, not every one. The table shows about 66,000 clones, with 88% occurring only once. This material consisted of peripheral blood, taken 28 days after the second dose of the MenACWY control vaccine. The source is an adult who received the MenACWY meningococcal vaccine as a control. The CDR3 runs from the conserved cysteine through the conserved F or W. Each record gives: CDR3 DNA, CDR3 protein, J gene, clone size, D gene, V gene. D genes are given only for firm matches. The size field is filled for only some rows; it gives once, few, many or a size class.

DNA: TGTGCCAGCAGCCCACAATTTGGGGCGGGGGGGTTCGCAGATACGCAGTATTTT; CDR3: CASSPQFGAGGFADTQYF; J: TRBJ2-3; size: -; D: TRBD2; V: TRBV2
DNA: TGTGCCAGCAGCCCAAGGTCGGCAGCTTATGGCTACACCTTC; CDR3: CASSPRSAAYGYTF; J: TRBJ1-2; size: -; D: -; V: TRBV7-2
DNA: TGTGCCGGGCCCCGGGACCGCTATGGCTACACCTTC; CDR3: CAGPRDRYGYTF; J: TRBJ1-2; size: -; D: -; V: TRBV2
DNA: TGTGCCAGCAGTTTATCTCGGGGAGAGACCCAGTACTTC; CDR3: CASSLSRGETQYF; J: TRBJ2-5; size: -; D: -; V: TRBV27
DNA: TGTGCCAGCAGCGTAGGTTACGGAACTAGCACAGATACGCAGTATTTT; CDR3: CASSVGYGTSTDTQYF; J: TRBJ2-3; size: -; D: -; V: TRBV9
DNA: TGTGCCAGCAGTGGGGAAGCGCCGGGACAGGGTTACTATGGCTACACCTTC; CDR3: CASSGEAPGQGYYGYTF; J: TRBJ1-2; size: -; D: TRBD1; V: TRBV28
DNA: TGTGCCAGCAGTTCCGGGACAGGGGATGAAAAACTGTTTTTT; CDR3: CASSSGTGDEKLFF; J: TRBJ1-4; size: -; D: TRBD1; V: TRBV5-8
DNA: TGTGCCAGTAGTATACAACAGGGAATGAACACCGGGGAGCTGTTTTTT; CDR3: CASSIQQGMNTGELFF; J: TRBJ2-2; size: -; D: -; V: TRBV19
DNA: TGTGCCAGCAGCCAAGATGTGTTTCAGCCCCAGCATTTT; CDR3: CASSQDVFQPQHF; J: TRBJ1-5; size: -; D: -; V: TRBV3-1/TRBV3-2
DNA: TGTGCCTGGGTTCGGGGCAGGGGGAACACCGGGGAGCTGTTTTTT; CDR3: CAWVRGRGNTGELFF; J: TRBJ2-2; size: -; D: -; V: TRBV30
DNA: TGTGCCAGCAGCTTAGAGGGGGGAGAAGCTTTCTTT; CDR3: CASSLEGGEAFF; J: TRBJ1-1; size: -; D: -; V: TRBV13
DNA: TGTGCCAGCAGTGAAACTTCCGGGAGGTTCGGGGAGCTGTTTTTT; CDR3: CASSETSGRFGELFF; J: TRBJ2-2; size: -; D: TRBD2; V: TRBV9
DNA: TGTGCCAGCAGTTTACGAGGGCGGGGGGTGGATACGCAGTATTTT; CDR3: CASSLRGRGVDTQYF; J: TRBJ2-3; size: -; D: TRBD2; V: TRBV27
DNA: TGTGCCAGCAGTCGGGGCGGATGGGGCACTGAAGCTTTCTTT; CDR3: CASSRGGWGTEAFF; J: TRBJ1-1; size: -; D: -; V: TRBV28
DNA: TGTGCCAGCAGCCGGGCGAGAGACGAGCAGTACTTC; CDR3: CASSRARDEQYF; J: TRBJ2-7; size: -; D: -; V: TRBV12-3/TRBV12-4
DNA: TGTGCCAGCTCACCATCGCCCAGCGGGGGGTCAGGCAATGAGCAGTTCTTC; CDR3: CASSPSPSGGSGNEQFF; J: TRBJ2-1; size: -; D: TRBD2; V: TRBV18
DNA: TGTGCCACCAGCAGCACTAGCGGGTGGGAGGACGAGCAGTACTTC; CDR3: CATSSTSGWEDEQYF; J: TRBJ2-7; size: -; D: TRBD2; V: TRBV15
DNA: TGTGCCATCAGTGATGGACCGGTTGGCGGGGAGCTGTTTTTT; CDR3: CAISDGPVGGELFF; J: TRBJ2-2; size: -; D: -; V: TRBV10-3
DNA: TGCGCCAGCAGCCAAGATGGGACAGGGAATCAGCCCCAGCATTTT; CDR3: CASSQDGTGNQPQHF; J: TRBJ1-5; size: -; D: TRBD1; V: TRBV4-1
DNA: TGTGCCATCAGTGATTACAGCGGCACAGATACGCAGTATTTT; CDR3: CAISDYSGTDTQYF; J: TRBJ2-3; size: -; D: -; V: TRBV10-3
DNA: TGTGCCAGCAGCGTAGCCGCTCGAGCTAACTATGGCTACACCTTC; CDR3: CASSVAARANYGYTF; J: TRBJ1-2; size: -; D: -; V: TRBV9
DNA: TGTGCCAGCAGCTACTACACTGAAGCTTTCTTT; CDR3: CASSYYTEAFF; J: TRBJ1-1; size: -; D: -; V: TRBV28
DNA: TGTGCCAGCAGCGCGGACGGGAGGGATACGCAGTATTTT; CDR3: CASSADGRDTQYF; J: TRBJ2-3; size: -; D: TRBD2; V: TRBV7-9
DNA: TGTGCCAGTAGTATCATGGGCAGCCTTAATGAAAAACTGTTTTTT; CDR3: CASSIMGSLNEKLFF; J: TRBJ1-4; size: -; D: -; V: TRBV19
DNA: TGTGCCACCAATAATGCGGTGGGCAATCAGCCCCAGCATTTT; CDR3: CATNNAVGNQPQHF; J: TRBJ1-5; size: -; D: -; V: TRBV15
DNA: TGCAGCGTTGAGTCCGAAACTAGCACAGATACGCAGTATTTT; CDR3: CSVESETSTDTQYF; J: TRBJ2-3; size: -; D: -; V: TRBV29-1
DNA: TGCGCCAGCAAACTCGGGAGCCGTCAGGGCACCGGGGAGCTGTTTTTT; CDR3: CASKLGSRQGTGELFF; J: TRBJ2-2; size: -; D: -; V: TRBV5-1
DNA: TGTGCCAGCAGCTTAGGGAAGAACACTGAAGCTTTCTTT; CDR3: CASSLGKNTEAFF; J: TRBJ1-1; size: -; D: -; V: TRBV7-2
DNA: TGTGCCAGCAGTCCCGGGACAGGGCACCGTATGAACACTGAAGCTTTCTTT; CDR3: CASSPGTGHRMNTEAFF; J: TRBJ1-1; size: -; D: TRBD1; V: TRBV28
DNA: TGCAGTGCTAGTTACGGGGATAATTCACCCCTCCACTTT; CDR3: CSASYGDNSPLHF; J: TRBJ1-6; size: -; D: -; V: TRBV20-1
DNA: TGTGCCAGCAGCTTAGCAGGGGCTGGAAACACCATATATTTT; CDR3: CASSLAGAGNTIYF; J: TRBJ1-3; size: -; D: -; V: TRBV11-2
DNA: TGTGCCAGCAGCCTAACTGGAGACTCTGGAAACACCATATATTTT; CDR3: CASSLTGDSGNTIYF; J: TRBJ1-3; size: -; D: -; V: TRBV3-1/TRBV3-2
DNA: TGTGCCAGCAGCGGGGGAGGGGACAATCACGGGGAGGAGACCCAGTACTTC; CDR3: CASSGGGDNHGEETQYF; J: TRBJ2-5; size: -; D: -; V: TRBV3-1/TRBV3-2
DNA: TGTGCCTGGAGTCAGGTCAGGTTCATGAACACTGAAGCTTTCTTT; CDR3: CAWSQVRFMNTEAFF; J: TRBJ1-1; size: -; D: -; V: TRBV30
DNA: TGTGCCAGCAGCCAGGCAGGGCTCCCTAATGAAAAACTGTTTTTT; CDR3: CASSQAGLPNEKLFF; J: TRBJ1-4; size: -; D: -; V: TRBV7-2
DNA: TGTGCCAGCTCCCTCAGGACTAGCGGGGTTGGTGTGCGCAATGAGCAGTTCTTC; CDR3: CASSLRTSGVGVRNEQFF; J: TRBJ2-1; size: -; D: TRBD2; V: TRBV18
DNA: TGTGCCAGCAATCCTCCGGGTCGTGTGCTTGGCTACACCTTC; CDR3: CASNPPGRVLGYTF; J: TRBJ1-2; size: -; D: -; V: TRBV28
DNA: TGCGCCAGCAGCCAAGGTCGAGTAGGGGGCTGGACCGGGGAGCTGTTTTTT; CDR3: CASSQGRVGGWTGELFF; J: TRBJ2-2; size: once; D: TRBD1; V: TRBV4-1